Following are 26 T cell receptor beta chains from one sample sequenced in a study of cytomegalovirus exposure and HLA in healthy donors. 13 Jbeta primers and 60 Vbeta primers were used for the PCR. The method was immunoSEQ multiplex PCR; TCRdb's version includes in-frame clones alone and lacks a portion of them. The data show 80,000 to 95,000 clones, 70% to 80% seen once. The source material was PBMCs. The receptors shown here come from a woman in her thirties or forties in good health and CMV-seropositive.

J is TRBJ1-5 and V is TRBV19, with TRBD1 matching 8 bases. Germline lookup yields CDR1 LNHDA and CDR2 SQIVND (reference sequence). CDR3 length: 15 residues. Unmatched junction bases numbered 8, after V lost 7 bases and J lost 3 bases. Here the CDR3 reads CASNAPGQDNQPQHF. The CDR3 coding sequence is TGTGCCAGTAACGCCCCGGGACAGGACAATCAGCCCCAGCATTTT.

The chain has TRBV9 and TRBJ2-7; a possible D gene is TRBD1 (5 bases). V was pared by 1 base and J by 2 bases, with 13 bases between. Germline CDR1 SGDLS, CDR2 YYNGEE. The CDR3 length is 15 residues. Here the CDR3 reads CASSVYPDTTYEQYF. CDR3 in DNA: TGTGCCAGCAGCGTATACCCGGACACGACCTACGAGCAGTACTTC.

The table lists this clone with a few counts. This chain uses TRBV7-9 with TRBJ1-3, with D possibly matching TRBD1 (6 bases). V lost 5 bases and J 8 bases, leaving 19 bases between the germline ends. The CDR3 loop spans 15 amino acids. Germline V gives CDR1 SEHNR, CDR2 FQNEAQ (reference sequence). The CDR3 sequence is CASSTWDTVQDTIYF. The CDR3 region has the DNA TGTGCCAGCAGCACTTGGGACACCGTCCAGGACACCATATATTTT.

This clone was seen only a few times. This sequence joins TRBV5-1 and TRBJ1-4, with TRBD1 matching over 9 bases. The CDR3 covers 14 residues. V lost 2 bases, J lost 8 bases, and 4 bases stayed unmatched. CDR1 is SGHRS, CDR2 YFSETQ, per germline. The CDR3 nucleotides are TGCGCCAGCAGCTTAGGGACAGGGAGGGAAAAACTGTTTTTT. Encoded protein: CASSLGTGREKLFF.

The chain has TRBV27 and TRBJ2-3, with unresolved D. CDR3 length equals 15 residues. Per germline, CDR1 MNHEY and CDR2 SMNVEV (reference sequence). V was shortened by 5 bases and J by 1 base, with 13 bases between the two germline ends. In DNA form, the CDR3 reads TGTGCCAGCAGTCGACGAGGTGAAGGCACAGATACGCAGTATTTT. Amino acid sequence: CASSRRGEGTDTQYF.

This clone has just one count. This chain connects TRBV11-2 to TRBJ1-2, with a weak D call TRBD1 (5 bases). Germline V gene lookup returns CDR1 SGHAT and CDR2 FQNNGV. This CDR3 is 15 amino acids long. Trimming took 6 bases from V and 2 from J, leaving 16 bases between them. The CDR3 sequence is CASRRGMTENYGYTF. CDR3 nucleotide sequence: TGTGCCAGCAGACGTGGCATGACAGAAAACTATGGCTACACCTTC.

The chain combines TRBV7-3 with TRBJ2-1; D uncertain. The CDR3 runs 15 residues. Germline-derived CDR1 and CDR2 are SGHTA and FQGTGA. Deletions cut 9 bases from V and 0 bases from J, with 15 bases between. CDR3 DNA: TGTGCCAGTTCGTTGGAGCCAAGCTCCTACAATGAGCAGTTCTTC. Amino acid sequence: CASSLEPSSYNEQFF.

V gene TRBV27 combines with J gene TRBJ2-7; the D is unclear. This CDR3 spans 13 amino acids. V lost 9 bases and J 0 bases, leaving 12 bases between the germline ends. Looked up from germline, CDR1 is MNHEY and CDR2 is SMNVEV (reference sequence). The CDR3 loop reads CASSFRSSYEQYF. Here the CDR3 DNA reads TGTGCCAGTTCTTTTCGCAGCTCCTACGAGCAGTACTTC.

This sequence joins TRBV10-3 and TRBJ2-7; unclear D gene. V was pared by 0 bases and J by 3 bases, with 18 bases between. CDR3 length equals 17 residues. Germline-derived CDR1 and CDR2 are ENHRY and SYGVKD. DNA of the CDR3: TGTGCCATCAGTGAGTCGCGGCTAGTAAGTTTAGGCTACGAGCAGTACTTC. Encoded protein: CAISESRLVSLGYEQYF.

This clone was observed once. The chain couples TRBV6-6 to TRBJ2-1; 8 positions agree with TRBD2. Germline loops: CDR1 MNHNY, CDR2 SVGAGI (reference sequence). Germline trimming cut 5 bases from V and 6 bases from J; bases unmatched to any gene: 9. The CDR3 length is 15 residues. The CDR3 reads CASSPTRTSRNEQFF. CDR3 nucleotides: TGTGCCAGCAGTCCAACCCGGACTAGCCGCAATGAGCAGTTCTTC.

The V gene is TRBV28, the J gene TRBJ2-7, with 7 bases fitting TRBD2. The CDR3 runs to 14 residues. Germline assignment: CDR1 MDHEN and CDR2 SYDVKM. The CDR3 coding sequence is TGTGCGAGCCGGATTGGTAGCGGGTACTACGAGCAGTACTTC. Amino acids: CASRIGSGYYEQYF.

The chain couples TRBV6-5 to TRBJ2-7, with TRBD2 matching over 9 bases. The J call could be wrong; TRBJ2-5 is a better fit for the DNA end. In germline, CDR1 is MNHEY, CDR2 SVGAGI. The CDR3 totals 13 residues. The CDR3 loop is CASRRLAEETQYF. The CDR3 region has the DNA TGTGCCAGCAGGAGACTAGCGGAAGAGACCCAGTACTTC.

This clone was seen once. The chain links TRBV7-2 to TRBJ2-2; possible D gene TRBD1, 5 bases. The CDR3 has 15 amino acids. Trimming took off 3 bases at V and 0 bases at J, with 8 bases between the two ends. Per germline, CDR1 SGHTA and CDR2 FQGNSA. The CDR3 loop is CASSFRDSNTGELFF. In nucleotides, the CDR3 is TGTGCCAGCAGCTTCAGGGATTCGAACACCGGGGAGCTGTTTTTT.

This rearrangement joins TRBV30 to TRBJ1-2; tentative D call: TRBD1 (5 bases). Germline V gene data show CDR1 as GTSNPN and CDR2 as SVGIG (reference sequence). The V gene lost 0 bases and the J gene lost 8 bases, with 7 bases spanning the gap. The CDR3 is 11 residues long. The chain's CDR3 is CAWSVGVGYTF. As DNA, the CDR3 is TGTGCCTGGAGTGTAGGGGTAGGCTACACCTTC.

CDR3 residues: CASSESSGGTYEQYF. The CDR3 DNA follows: TGTGCCAGCAGTGAATCCAGCGGGGGAACCTACGAGCAGTACTTC. The V gene is TRBV25-1, the J gene TRBJ2-7; 8 bases are shared with TRBD2. The CDR3 totals 15 residues. Looked up from germline, CDR1 is MGHDK and CDR2 is SYGVNS. V shed 1 base, J shed 2 bases, and the junction held 4 bases outside the gene matches.

The V and J genes are TRBV28 and TRBJ2-7; a weak D match, TRBD1 (6 bases). In germline, CDR1 is MDHEN, CDR2 SYDVKM. With 3 bases removed from V and 2 bases from J, the gap between germline ends came to 8 bases. The CDR3 totals 13 residues. This CDR3 reads CASSLDSTYEQYF. In nucleotides, the CDR3 is TGTGCCAGCAGTTTGGACAGTACCTACGAGCAGTACTTC.

This chain uses TRBV11-2 with TRBJ1-5, with D perhaps matching TRBD1 (5 bases). Trimming removed 4 bases at V and 4 bases at J, with 17 bases between. The CDR3 sequence is 16 residues long. The V gene's germline CDR1 is SGHAT and CDR2 FQNNGV. The chain's CDR3 is CASSSWAGQGNQPQHF. The DNA for the CDR3 is TGTGCCAGCAGCTCTTGGGCGGGGCAAGGAAATCAGCCCCAGCATTTT.

This chain uses TRBV5-1 with TRBJ2-1, with D possibly TRBD2 on 7 matching bases. The CDR3 has 14 residues. Per the germline V gene, CDR1 is SGHRS and CDR2 is YFSETQ. The germline V and J ends were trimmed by 0 bases and 8 bases, with 12 bases remaining between them. The CDR3 bases are TGCGCCAGCAGCTTGGGAGGGGGGGGCGATGAGCAGTTCTTC. This gives the protein CASSLGGGGDEQFF. Complete variable domain (other parts from reference TRBV5-1 and TRBJ2-1): KAGVTQTPRYLIKTRGQQVTLSCSPISGHRSVSWYQQTPGQGLQFLFEYFSETQRNKGNFPGRFSGRQFSNSRSEMNVSTLELGDSALYLCASSLGGGGDEQFFGPGTRLTVL.

V and J are TRBV10-2 and TRBJ2-1; D gene unclear. CDR3 length: 12 residues. CDR1 WSHSY and CDR2 SAAADI come from the germline V gene. V was shortened by 2 bases and J by 7 bases, with 6 bases between the two germline ends. This CDR3 reads CASSEDWNEQFF. Written as DNA, the CDR3 is TGCGCCAGCAGTGAGGACTGGAATGAGCAGTTCTTC.

The V call is TRBV5-1, the J call TRBJ2-1; 15 nucleotides agree with TRBD2. The CDR3 has 16 amino acids. Trimming cost V 7 bases and J 6 bases; bases outside gene matches: 8. Germline V gene data show CDR1 as SGHRS and CDR2 as YFSETQ. This CDR3 reads CASSGLAGGLGNEQFF. CDR3 DNA sequence: TGCGCCAGCTCTGGACTAGCGGGAGGGTTAGGCAATGAGCAGTTCTTC.

About this clone itself: One end of the junction does not line up with germline, which may come from a read error. The genes are TRBV5-5 and TRBJ2-7, with D perhaps TRBD1 (6 bases). The CDR3 runs 14 residues. The V gene's germline CDR1 is SGHKS and CDR2 YYEKEE (reference sequence). CDR3 region: CASSLHGTNYERYF. Written as DNA, the CDR3 is TGTGCCAGCAGCCTCCACGGGACAAACTACGAGCGGTACTTC.

The chain employs TRBV7-9 and TRBJ2-7; TRBD2 aligns across 8 bases. The CDR3 loop spans 14 amino acids. Germline trimming cut 5 bases from V and 6 bases from J; bases unmatched to any gene: 9. Germline V gives CDR1 SEHNR, CDR2 FQNEAQ (reference sequence). Written as DNA, the CDR3 is TGTGCCAGCAGCCCCCAGCGGGAGTTCTTCGAGCAGTACTTC. This codes for CASSPQREFFEQYF.

The V and J genes are TRBV19 and TRBJ1-4, with TRBD1 matching 7 bases. The CDR3 covers 14 residues. V lost 5 bases to trimming and J lost 8 bases; unmatched junction nucleotides: 8. Germline V gene data show CDR1 as LNHDA and CDR2 as SQIVND (reference sequence). The CDR3 DNA follows: TGTGCCAGTAGTTCGGGACAGCGGCTAGAAAAACTGTTTTTT. Translation: CASSSGQRLEKLFF.

The rearrangement uses TRBV5-1 and TRBJ1-2; 7 nucleotides agree with TRBD1. V dropped 0 bases and J dropped 4; count of bases not matched to a gene: 3. The germline gives CDR1 SGHRS, CDR2 YFSETQ. The CDR3 consists of 14 residues. CDR3 in amino acids: CASSLEAGGYGYTF. CDR3 DNA: TGCGCCAGCAGCTTGGAGGCAGGGGGCTATGGCTACACCTTC. The whole variable domain, remainder taken from reference TRBV5-1 and TRBJ1-2, is KAGVTQTPRYLIKTRGQQVTLSCSPISGHRSVSWYQQTPGQGLQFLFEYFSETQRNKGNFPGRFSGRQFSNSRSEMNVSTLELGDSALYLCASSLEAGGYGYTFGSGTRLTVV.

In nucleotides, the CDR3 is TGCGCCAGCAGCCTCGGCGGGGGACCTAGCACAGATACGCAGTATTTT. Encoded protein: CASSLGGGPSTDTQYF. This sequence joins TRBV5-1 and TRBJ2-3, with TRBD2 matching over 7 bases. J gave up 0 bases and V 4 bases, and 8 bases lay outside the gene matches. Germline V lookup: CDR1 SGHRS, CDR2 YFSETQ. The CDR3 totals 16 residues.

This chain links TRBV29-1 with TRBJ2-3; the D gene is possibly TRBD2 (7 bases). Germline CDR1 SQVTM, CDR2 ANQGSEA. This CDR3 is 12 amino acids long. Trimming pared 4 bases from V and 4 bases from J, leaving 9 bases between. Here the CDR3 DNA reads TGCAGCGTTGCGGGGGGCGCAGATACGCAGTATTTT. This encodes CSVAGGADTQYF.